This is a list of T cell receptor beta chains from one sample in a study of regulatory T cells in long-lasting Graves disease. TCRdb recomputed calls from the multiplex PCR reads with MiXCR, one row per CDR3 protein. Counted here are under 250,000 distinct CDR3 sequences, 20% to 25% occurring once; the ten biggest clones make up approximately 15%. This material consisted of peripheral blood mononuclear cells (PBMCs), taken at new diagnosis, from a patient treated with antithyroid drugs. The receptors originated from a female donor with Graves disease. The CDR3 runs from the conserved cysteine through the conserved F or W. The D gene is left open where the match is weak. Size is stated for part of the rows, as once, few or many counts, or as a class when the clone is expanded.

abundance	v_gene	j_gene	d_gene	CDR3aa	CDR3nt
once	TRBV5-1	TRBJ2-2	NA	CASSLIAVDTGELFF	TGCGCCAGCAGCTTGATAGCGGTCGACACCGGGGAGCTGTTTTTT
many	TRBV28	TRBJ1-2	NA	CASSFVGTYGYTF	TGTGCCAGCAGTTTTGTAGGGACCTATGGCTACACCTTC
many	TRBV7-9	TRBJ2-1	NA	CASSHRKGTHEQFF	TGTGCCAGCAGCCACCGAAAGGGGACCCATGAGCAGTTCTTC
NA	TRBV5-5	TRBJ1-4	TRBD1	CASSQQHRGTEKLFF	TGTGCCAGCAGCCAACAACACAGGGGCACTGAAAAACTGTTTTTT
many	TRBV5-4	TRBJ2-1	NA	CASSLKGGSSYNEQFF	TGTGCCAGCAGCCTTAAGGGGGGAAGCTCCTACAATGAGCAGTTCTTC
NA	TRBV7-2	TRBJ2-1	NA	CASSPQPGDEQFF	TGTGCCAGCAGCCCCCAGCCTGGGGATGAGCAGTTCTTC
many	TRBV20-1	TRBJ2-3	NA	CSASRGEDTQYF	TGCAGTGCTAGTAGAGGAGAAGATACGCAGTATTTT
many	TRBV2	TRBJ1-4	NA	CASLPGHGFNENLFF	TGTGCCAGCCTACCGGGACACGGGTTTAATGAAAACCTGTTTTTT
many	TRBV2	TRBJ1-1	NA	CASRETGLNTEAFF	TGTGCCAGCAGAGAGACAGGTCTTAACACTGAAGCTTTCTTT
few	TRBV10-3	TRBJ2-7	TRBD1	CAIRETDRGEQYF	TGTGCCATCAGAGAGACCGACAGGGGCGAGCAGTACTTC
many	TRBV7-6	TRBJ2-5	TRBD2	CASSLSGSGQETQYF	TGTGCCAGCAGCCTGAGCGGGAGCGGCCAAGAGACCCAGTACTTC
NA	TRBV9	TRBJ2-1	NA	CASSVGYRVDEQFF	TGTGCCAGCAGCGTAGGGTACAGGGTCGATGAGCAGTTCTTC
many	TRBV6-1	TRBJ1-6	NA	CASGVRLSNSPLHF	TGTGCCAGCGGGGTTCGGCTTAGTAATTCACCCCTCCACTTT
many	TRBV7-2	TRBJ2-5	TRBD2	CASSRNSGGETQYF	TGTGCCAGCAGCCGTAATAGCGGGGGGGAGACCCAGTACTTC
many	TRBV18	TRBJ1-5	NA	CASSPGPSYQPQHF	TGTGCCAGCTCACCGGGCCCCAGCTATCAGCCCCAGCATTTT
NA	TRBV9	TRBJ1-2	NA	CASSVGGRGINYGYTF	TGTGCCAGCAGCGTGGGGGGGCGCGGGATCAACTATGGCTACACCTTC
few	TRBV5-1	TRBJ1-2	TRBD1	CASSAQGAGDYGYTF	TGCGCCAGCAGCGCCCAGGGGGCAGGAGACTATGGCTACACCTTC
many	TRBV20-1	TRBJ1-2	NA	CSARGSSLYGYTF	TGCAGTGCTAGAGGTAGCAGCCTCTATGGCTACACCTTC
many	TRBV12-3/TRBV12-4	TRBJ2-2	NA	CASSFAGRNTGELFF	TGTGCCAGCAGTTTCGCAGGGAGGAACACCGGGGAGCTGTTTTTT
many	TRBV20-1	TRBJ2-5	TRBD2	CSAVLAGVKQKTQYF	TGCAGTGCAGTACTAGCGGGGGTGAAACAAAAGACCCAGTACTTC
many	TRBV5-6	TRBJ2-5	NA	CASSPRQGSQETQYF	TGTGCCAGCAGCCCCCGCCAAGGGAGCCAAGAGACCCAGTACTTC
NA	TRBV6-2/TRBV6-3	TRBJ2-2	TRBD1	CASRRGQGSFAGELFF	TGTGCCAGCAGGCGGGGACAGGGGAGTTTTGCCGGGGAGCTGTTTTTT
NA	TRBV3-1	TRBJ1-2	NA	CASSQVRELYGYTF	TGTGCCAGCAGCCAAGTAAGAGAACTCTATGGCTACACCTTC
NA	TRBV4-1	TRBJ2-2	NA	CASSTPRGTGELFF	TGCGCCAGCAGCACCCCTAGGGGGACCGGGGAGCTGTTTTTT
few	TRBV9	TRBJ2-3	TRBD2	CASSVGVWAGGSTDTQYF	TGTGCCAGCAGCGTAGGAGTCTGGGCGGGAGGGAGCACAGATACGCAGTATTTT
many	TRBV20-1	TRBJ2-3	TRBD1	CSATLQGAVSTDTQYF	TGCAGTGCTACACTCCAGGGGGCGGTGAGCACAGATACGCAGTATTTT
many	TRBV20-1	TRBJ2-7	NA	CSAIQTGTYEQYF	TGCAGTGCTATCCAAACGGGGACCTACGAGCAGTACTTC
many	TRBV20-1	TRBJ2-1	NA	CSAPSRSRLARNEQFF	TGCAGTGCACCGTCGCGATCACGCCTAGCGAGGAATGAGCAGTTCTTC
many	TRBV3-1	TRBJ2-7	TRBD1	CASSQGTTGGVGYF	TGTGCCAGCAGCCAGGGAACAACAGGGGGAGTAGGGTACTTC
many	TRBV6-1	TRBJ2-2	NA	CAIGGQANTGELFF	TGTGCCATAGGGGGGCAAGCGAACACCGGGGAGCTGTTTTTT
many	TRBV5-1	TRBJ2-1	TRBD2	CASSQKREVYNEQFF	TGCGCCAGCAGCCAAAAGCGGGAGGTGTACAATGAGCAGTTCTTC
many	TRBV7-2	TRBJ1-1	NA	CASSLVRGETEAFF	TGTGCCAGCAGCTTAGTCCGGGGTGAGACTGAAGCTTTCTTT
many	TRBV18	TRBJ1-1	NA	CASSPATEGEAFF	TGTGCCAGCTCACCAGCGACAGAGGGTGAAGCTTTCTTT
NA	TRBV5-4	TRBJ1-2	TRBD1	CASSVGGGGGGYTF	TGTGCCAGCAGCGTAGGAGGGGGCGGAGGAGGCTACACCTTC
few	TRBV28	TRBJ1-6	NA	CATLAESYNSPLHF	TGTGCCACCCTGGCAGAATCATATAATTCACCCCTCCACTTT
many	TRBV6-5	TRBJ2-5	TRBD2	CASSLGGSGRQQETQYF	TGTGCCAGCAGTTTGGGAGGGTCGGGAAGGCAACAAGAGACCCAGTACTTC
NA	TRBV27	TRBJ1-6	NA	CASSPNRGPYNSPLHF	TGTGCCAGCAGTCCCAACCGGGGACCCTATAATTCACCCCTCCACTTT
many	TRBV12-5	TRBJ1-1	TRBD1	CASGLGQGGNTEAFF	TGTGCTAGTGGTTTGGGACAGGGGGGGAACACTGAAGCTTTCTTT
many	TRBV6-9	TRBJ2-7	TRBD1	CASPTTNRGLNEQYF	TGTGCCAGCCCTACTACCAACAGGGGATTGAACGAGCAGTACTTC
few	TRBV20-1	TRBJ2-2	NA	CSATPRVGVLIPGELFF	TGCAGTGCTACCCCGCGGGTGGGGGTTTTAATCCCCGGGGAGCTGTTTTTT